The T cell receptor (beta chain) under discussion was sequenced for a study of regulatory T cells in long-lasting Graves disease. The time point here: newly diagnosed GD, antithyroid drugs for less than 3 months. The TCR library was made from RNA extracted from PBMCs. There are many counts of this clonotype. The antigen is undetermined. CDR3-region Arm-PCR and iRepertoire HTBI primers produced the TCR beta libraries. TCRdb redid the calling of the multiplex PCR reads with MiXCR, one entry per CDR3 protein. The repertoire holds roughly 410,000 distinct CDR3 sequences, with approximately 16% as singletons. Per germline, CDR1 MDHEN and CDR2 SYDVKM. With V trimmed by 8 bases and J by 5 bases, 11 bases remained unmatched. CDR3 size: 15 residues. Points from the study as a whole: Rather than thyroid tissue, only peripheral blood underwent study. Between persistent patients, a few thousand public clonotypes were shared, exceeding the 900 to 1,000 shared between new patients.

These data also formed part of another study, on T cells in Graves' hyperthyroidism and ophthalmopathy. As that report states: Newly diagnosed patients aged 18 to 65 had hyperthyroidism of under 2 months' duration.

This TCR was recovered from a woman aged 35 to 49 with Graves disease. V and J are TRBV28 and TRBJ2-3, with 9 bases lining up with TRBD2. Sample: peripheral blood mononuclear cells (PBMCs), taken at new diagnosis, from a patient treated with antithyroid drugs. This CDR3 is CASLRGGRVGDTQYF. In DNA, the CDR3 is TGTGCCAGCCTAAGAGGCGGGAGGGTGGGAGATACGCAGTATTTT.